The rows below give T cell receptor beta chains drawn from one sample of a study of blood T cell repertoires in COVID-19. Using immunoSEQ multiplex PCR, the repertoire was profiled, and TCRdb retains in-frame clones only, with some absent. The sample includes 200,000 to 250,000 clones, 65% to 85% seen only once; the top ten take roughly 3.5%. Source material: PBMCs or T cells enriched from blood (not recorded which). These receptors all stem from a woman aged 55-70 years who had recovered from COVID-19. The CDR3 runs from the conserved cysteine through the conserved F or W. The D gene is left open where the match is weak. Clone sizes are given selectively: once, few, many, or a class where the clone is expanded.

>-|-|13|TRBV2|TRBJ1-1
CASSVRVVAEAFF
TGTGCCAGCAGTGTCCGGGTCGTGGCTGAAGCTTTCTTT
>-|TRBD2|17|TRBV7-2|TRBJ2-5
CASRYGTSGGAGETQYF
TGTGCCAGCAGATATGGGACTAGCGGGGGGGCCGGAGAGACCCAGTACTTC
>-|TRBD2|15|TRBV5-6|TRBJ2-5
CASSLTGGYQETQYF
TGTGCCAGCAGCTTGACGGGAGGGTACCAAGAGACCCAGTACTTC
>-|-|14|TRBV6-1|TRBJ1-5
CASSEFGGNQPQHF
TGTGCCAGCAGTGAATTTGGCGGAAATCAGCCCCAGCATTTT
>once|-|12|TRBV7-2|TRBJ2-1
CASSLAPQEQFF
TGTGCCAGCAGCTTAGCCCCCCAAGAGCAGTTCTTC
>-|TRBD1|15|TRBV5-1|TRBJ1-2
CASSLPGQGADGYTF
TGCGCCAGCAGCTTGCCCGGACAGGGGGCAGATGGCTACACCTTC
>-|-|15|TRBV14|TRBJ1-1
CASSQPRDVYTEAFF
TGTGCCAGCAGCCAGCCCAGGGATGTCTACACTGAAGCTTTCTTT
>-|TRBD2|14|TRBV11-2|TRBJ2-1
CASSLLAGGPSQFF
TGTGCCAGCAGCTTACTAGCGGGGGGGCCTAGTCAGTTCTTC
>-|-|13|TRBV15|TRBJ2-5
CATSPGQQETQYF
TGTGCCACCAGTCCAGGCCAACAAGAGACCCAGTACTTC
>-|-|15|TRBV6-5|TRBJ1-6
CASMGSNFYNSPLHF
TGTGCCAGCATGGGCAGCAATTTCTATAATTCACCCCTCCACTTT
>-|-|17|TRBV5-1|TRBJ1-6
CASSLDGGSDYNSPLHF
TGCGCCAGCAGCTTAGATGGGGGCAGTGATTATAATTCACCCCTCCACTTT